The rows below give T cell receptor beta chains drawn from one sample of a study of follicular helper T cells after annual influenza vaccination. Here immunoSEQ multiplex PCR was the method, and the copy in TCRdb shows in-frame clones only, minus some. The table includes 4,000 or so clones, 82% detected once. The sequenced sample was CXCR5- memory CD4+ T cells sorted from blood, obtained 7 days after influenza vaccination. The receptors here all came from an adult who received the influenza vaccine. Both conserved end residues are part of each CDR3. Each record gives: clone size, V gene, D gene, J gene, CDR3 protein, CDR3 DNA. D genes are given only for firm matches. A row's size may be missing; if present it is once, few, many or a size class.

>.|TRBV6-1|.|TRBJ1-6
CATYRDWLLHF
TGTGCCACCTACAGGGATTGGCTCCTCCACTTT
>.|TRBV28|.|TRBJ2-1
CASSPTKKGGEQFF
TGTGCCAGCAGCCCCACTAAAAAAGGGGGTGAGCAGTTCTTC
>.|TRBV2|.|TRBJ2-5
CASGEELGTQYF
TGTGCCAGCGGAGAGGAATTAGGGACCCAGTACTTC
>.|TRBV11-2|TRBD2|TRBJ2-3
CASRPFGWGRDVDTQYF
TGTGCCAGCAGGCCATTCGGATGGGGGAGGGATGTAGATACGCAGTATTTT
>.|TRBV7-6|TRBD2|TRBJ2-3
CASSPAGGVDTQYF
TGTGCCAGCAGCCCAGCGGGGGGGGTAGATACGCAGTATTTT
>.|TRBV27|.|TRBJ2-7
CASSFQVGSYEQYF
TGTGCCAGCAGTTTCCAGGTGGGTTCCTACGAGCAGTACTTC
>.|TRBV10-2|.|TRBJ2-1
CASSRQNNEQFF
TGCGCCAGCAGTCGACAGAACAATGAGCAGTTCTTC
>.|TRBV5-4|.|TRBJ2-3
CASSLRGADTQYF
TGTGCCAGCAGCTTGAGGGGGGCAGATACGCAGTATTTT
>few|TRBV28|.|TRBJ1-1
CASSRPPGPAFF
TGTGCCAGCAGTCGCCCCCCGGGGCCGGCTTTCTTT
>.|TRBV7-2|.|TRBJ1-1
CASSLDGGMNTEAFF
TGTGCCAGCAGCTTAGATGGAGGGATGAACACTGAAGCTTTCTTT
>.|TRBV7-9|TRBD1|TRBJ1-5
CASSFPDRGHSNQPQHF
TGTGCCAGCAGCTTTCCAGACAGGGGGCATAGCAATCAGCCCCAGCATTTT
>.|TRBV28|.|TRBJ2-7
CASSFGGRNEQYF
TGTGCCAGCAGTTTCGGCGGAAGGAACGAGCAGTACTTC